The next 24 T cell receptor beta chains were all read from a single sample in a study of T-cell reconstitution after alpha-beta-depleted transplantation in children. Using unique molecular identifiers, the investigators prepared the TCRbeta library. One entry per CDR3 protein, called by TCRdb with MiXCR from the PCR reads. The table has some 550,000 distinct CDR3 sequences, around 18% seen once. The sequenced sample was PBMCs from the stem cell graft donor, obtained from the stem cell graft. The receptor source for this set is a human donor who donated a stem cell graft to a child with acute lymphoblastic leukemia.

This chain uses TRBV27 with TRBJ2-7; TRBD1 matches at 7 bases. The V and J ends lost 6 bases and 2 bases, in that order; junction bases with no gene match: 7. Germline values: CDR1 MNHEY, CDR2 SMNVEV (reference sequence). The CDR3 extends over 14 amino acids. The CDR3 nucleotides read TGTGCCAGCAGAGACCTGACAGGGACCTACGAGCAGTACTTC. Translation gives CASRDLTGTYEQYF.

This clonotype has just a few counts. V is TRBV4-2 and J is TRBJ2-7; 7 bases map to TRBD2. Germline values: CDR1 LGHNA, CDR2 YNFKEQ. The V segment lost 0 bases and the J segment 2 bases; nucleotides outside the gene matches: 7. The CDR3 has 16 amino acids. CDR3 sequence: CASSQEPQRGAYEQYF. The CDR3 DNA is TGTGCCAGCAGCCAAGAACCCCAGCGGGGCGCCTACGAGCAGTACTTC.

The sample holds a few counts of this clonotype. The chain employs TRBV4-1 and TRBJ1-1; 7 bases agree with TRBD1. The CDR3 consists of 14 residues. With 2 bases clipped from V and 5 bases from J, the junction kept 5 bases outside the gene matches. Germline lookup yields CDR1 MGHRA and CDR2 YSYEKL. The CDR3 protein is CASSQQGVETEAFF. DNA for the CDR3: TGCGCCAGCAGCCAACAGGGGGTTGAGACTGAAGCTTTCTTT.

V and J are TRBV19 and TRBJ2-1, with D possibly TRBD1 on 7 matching bases. Trimming stripped 0 bases from V and 2 bases from J, with 14 bases between. CDR1 LNHDA and CDR2 SQIVND come from the germline V gene (reference sequence). CDR3 size: 17 residues. CDR3 amino acids: CASSIDSGRGAYNEQFF. DNA of the CDR3: TGTGCCAGTAGTATAGACTCGGGCAGGGGGGCCTACAATGAGCAGTTCTTC.

As for this clonotype: The junction does not match germline at one end; this may be a read error. The chain is built from TRBV5-1 and TRBJ2-1, with D hard to call. Per the germline V gene, CDR1 is SGHRS and CDR2 is YFSETQ. CDR3 length: 14 residues. CDR3 region: CASSLGGDYNEQFF. CDR3 coding DNA: TGTGCCAGCAGTTTAGGCGGTGACTACAATGAGCAGTTCTTC. Drawing the rest from reference TRBV5-1 and TRBJ2-1, the complete variable domain is KAGVTQTPRYLIKTRGQQVTLSCSPISGHRSVSWYQQTPGQGLQFLFEYFSETQRNKGNFPGRFSGRQFSNSRSEMNVSTLELGDSALYLCASSLGGDYNEQFFGPGTRLTVL.

The J gene is TRBJ1-2, the V gene TRBV29-1; no definite D call. Germline loops: CDR1 SQVTM, CDR2 ANQGSEA. The V and J ends lost 3 bases and 7 bases respectively, with 12 bases between them. CDR3 length: 12 residues. The CDR3 loop is CSVDWGIGGYTF. For the CDR3, the DNA is TGCAGCGTTGATTGGGGTATCGGTGGCTACACCTTC.

This clonotype was counted between two and nine times. V usage is TRBV7-3 and J usage is TRBJ1-1; D remains ambiguous. Per the germline V gene, CDR1 is SGHTA and CDR2 is FQGTGA. The V end lost 2 bases, the J end lost 3 bases, and 13 bases lay between the germline ends. There are 15 residues in the CDR3. CDR3 DNA sequence: TGTGCCAGCAGCTTACATTCGGGGAGGGACACTGAAGCTTTCTTT. Amino acid sequence: CASSLHSGRDTEAFF. Using reference TRBV7-3 and TRBJ1-1 for the parts outside the CDR3, the full variable domain is GAGVSQTPSNKVTEKGKYVELRCDPISGHTALYWYRQSLGQGPEFLIYFQGTGAADDSGLPNDRFFAVRPEGSVSTLKIQRTERGDSAVYLCASSLHSGRDTEAFFGQGTRLTVV.

This clonotype occurred a few times. The rearrangement joins TRBV5-1 to TRBJ2-7; D not certain. From germline, CDR1 is SGHRS and CDR2 YFSETQ. The CDR3 is 14 residues long. Between the trimmed V and J ends, which lost 2 bases and 0 bases, there was a span of 9 bases. The CDR3 here is CASSLPPPSYEQYF. The CDR3 DNA follows: TGCGCCAGCAGCTTACCACCTCCCTCCTACGAGCAGTACTTC.

The chain combines TRBV5-1 with TRBJ2-3, with D perhaps TRBD2 (6 bases). The V gene lost 3 bases and the J gene lost 4 bases, with 18 bases spanning the gap. The CDR3 totals 16 residues. Germline V lookup: CDR1 SGHRS, CDR2 YFSETQ. CDR3 bases: TGCGCCAGCAGCTCGTCCGGGACTCCAGTGGCAGATACGCAGTATTTT. This sequence encodes CASSSSGTPVADTQYF.

This clonotype was seen a handful of times. This chain links TRBV10-3 with TRBJ2-5; 10 nucleotides align to TRBD2. Per the germline V gene, CDR1 is ENHRY and CDR2 is SYGVKD. The length of the CDR3 is 18 residues. Trimming took 6 bases from V and 0 from J; bases not matched to a gene: 13. In DNA, the CDR3 is TGTGCCATCAGCCACCCCCCCTCTAGCGGGAGTTACCAAGAGACCCAGTACTTC. It specifies CAISHPPSSGSYQETQYF.

The CDR3 loop reads CASRALGGELFF. The CDR3 DNA is TGTGCCAGCAGGGCCTTGGGAGGGGAGCTGTTTTTT. The gene calls are TRBV2 and TRBJ2-2; D unresolved. There are 12 residues in the CDR3. Trimming removed 6 bases at V and 8 bases at J, with 10 bases between. Germline CDR1 reads SNHLY; CDR2 reads FYNNEI.

The rearrangement uses TRBV7-3 and TRBJ2-3; the match to TRBD2 covers 12 bases. The CDR3 is 17 residues long. Germline CDR1 SGHTA, CDR2 FQGTGA. V lost 5 bases to trimming and J lost 2 bases; unmatched junction nucleotides: 8. The CDR3 bases are TGTGCCAGCAGCGACTCGGGACTAGCGGGCCCCACAGATACGCAGTATTTT. Its translation is CASSDSGLAGPTDTQYF.

This chain joins TRBV5-1 and TRBJ2-7; 8 bases match TRBD1. The CDR3 has 14 amino acids. V was clipped by 3 bases and J by 3 bases; unmatched bases: 5. CDR1 is SGHRS, CDR2 YFSETQ, per germline. For the CDR3, the DNA is TGCGCCAGCAGCTCATGGACAGGGAACTACGAGCAGTACTTC. Encoded protein: CASSSWTGNYEQYF.

The chain combines TRBV3-1 with TRBJ2-7, with D unclear. The CDR3 is 15 amino acids. V was clipped by 4 bases and J by 2 bases, with 15 bases between them. Germline V gives CDR1 LGHDT, CDR2 YNNKEL (reference sequence). As DNA, the CDR3 is TGTGCCAGCAGCCCTGATCCCCGGAAGACCTACGAGCAGTACTTC. The encoded protein is CASSPDPRKTYEQYF.

This clonotype appeared a few times. The genes are TRBV4-1 and TRBJ1-2, with 7 bases aligning to TRBD1. The CDR3 runs to 17 residues. V was pared by 0 bases and J by 8 bases, with 15 bases of the junction left unmatched. Germline CDR1 MGHRA, CDR2 YSYEKL. The CDR3 sequence: CASSQDGQGQPGTGYTF. The CDR3 nucleotides read TGCGCCAGCAGCCAAGATGGTCAGGGACAGCCGGGGACCGGCTACACCTTC.

The rearrangement joins TRBV6-7 to TRBJ2-1, with 7 bases that match TRBD2. TRBV6-7 has ORF status, its function being uncertain. The CDR3 is 14 residues long. J lost 0 bases, V lost 5 bases, and 1 base had no gene match. The CDR3 bases are TGTGCCAGCAGTCTAGCGGACTCCTACAATGAGCAGTTCTTC. Translation gives CASSLADSYNEQFF.

This clonotype has just a few counts. V gene TRBV29-1 combines with J gene TRBJ2-3; possibly TRBD1 for D (6 bases). The CDR3 runs to 12 residues. CDR1 and CDR2 (germline): SQVTM, ANQGSEA. V lost 7 bases, J lost 0 bases, and 8 bases lay in between. The CDR3 bases are TGCAGCGGACAGGATAGCACAGATACGCAGTATTTT. It codes for CSGQDSTDTQYF.

This CDR3 is CSARGDGGAKNIQYF. The CDR3 nucleotides are TGCAGTGCTAGGGGGGACGGGGGAGCCAAAAACATTCAGTACTTC. The chain links TRBV20-1 to TRBJ2-4, with TRBD2 as a possible D gene (6 bases). Trimming stripped 3 bases from V and 0 bases from J, with 12 bases between. CDR3 length: 15 residues. Germline CDR1 and CDR2: DFQATT and SNEGSKA (reference sequence).

This clonotype showed up just a few times. The rearrangement links TRBV24-1 to TRBJ2-3; TRBD2 agrees at 8 bases. The CDR3 runs 17 residues. CDR1 and CDR2 (germline): KGHDR, SFDVKD. The V segment lost 9 bases and the J segment 0 bases; nucleotides outside the gene matches: 13. Here the CDR3 DNA reads TGTGCCACCGCCGGACCTCTACTAGCGGACAGCACAGATACGCAGTATTTT. This sequence encodes CATAGPLLADSTDTQYF.

Concerning this clonotype itself: This clone may be a read error of a much larger clone one base away. The rearrangement links TRBV5-1 to TRBJ2-3, with D unclear. Germline V gene data show CDR1 as SGHRS and CDR2 as YFSETQ. The CDR3 totals 12 residues. CDR3 sequence: CACSFPTDTQYF. The CDR3 DNA reads TGCGCCTGCAGCTTCCCCACAGATACGCAGTATTTT.

The rearrangement joins TRBV27 to TRBJ1-1; the D gene is possibly TRBD1 (5 bases). Between the trimmed V and J ends, which lost 9 bases and 8 bases, there was a span of 13 bases. CDR3 length: 11 residues. CDR1 and CDR2 from the germline V gene are MNHEY and SMNVEV (reference sequence). The CDR3 DNA reads as TGTGCCAGTGCGGCAGGGCGAGAAGCTTTCTTT. Amino acids: CASAAGREAFF.

The chain employs TRBV27 and TRBJ2-1; D is possibly TRBD1 or TRBD2 (8 bases each). Trimming shortened V by 5 bases and J by 4 bases, and 27 bases separated the two germline ends. The CDR3 extends over 19 amino acids. Per the germline V gene, CDR1 is MNHEY and CDR2 is SMNVEV (reference sequence). The CDR3, as DNA: TGTGCCAGCAGTCTCGGACAGGGTCGCCCTAGCGGGTGGTACAATGAGCAGTTCTTC. Amino acids: CASSLGQGRPSGWYNEQFF.

This clonotype showed up just a few times. The gene calls are TRBV5-1 and TRBJ2-5, with D hard to call. There are 14 residues in the CDR3. The V end was cut by 0 bases, the J end by 1 base, with 7 bases between. Germline V lookup: CDR1 SGHRS, CDR2 YFSETQ. CDR3 bases: TGCGCCAGCAGCTTGGTAGAGTTCCAAGAGACCCAGTACTTC. Translating it yields CASSLVEFQETQYF. The full variable domain, rest sourced from reference TRBV5-1 and TRBJ2-5, is KAGVTQTPRYLIKTRGQQVTLSCSPISGHRSVSWYQQTPGQGLQFLFEYFSETQRNKGNFPGRFSGRQFSNSRSEMNVSTLELGDSALYLCASSLVEFQETQYFGPGTRLLVL.

In nucleotides, the CDR3 is TGCGCCAGCAGCTTGGAGGTTACTGGAAACACCATATATTTT. Residues: CASSLEVTGNTIYF. J is TRBJ1-3 and V is TRBV5-1; no definite D call. The CDR3 has 14 residues. V shed 0 bases and J shed 2 bases, with 6 bases lying between them. Germline V gene lookup returns CDR1 SGHRS and CDR2 YFSETQ.